This is a list of T cell receptor beta chains from one sample in a study of T cells expressing NK-cell markers. For each CDR3 protein, TCRdb gives one entry from its re-call of the 5' RACE reads, without DNA. The data show about half a million distinct CDR3 sequences, and the top ten clones hold more than 1.4%. Material: blood T cells: a sorted CD56 or NKG2C T cell subset, CD4+ or CD8+ T cells, or bulk PBMC T cells (not recorded which). These receptors all stem from a woman aged 50 to 65 in good health. Both conserved end residues are part of each CDR3.

v_call,j_call,cdr3_aa
TRBV7-9,TRBJ2-5,CASSLHSGGETQYF
TRBV3-1,TRBJ2-1,CASSPGGTMREQFF
TRBV7-3,TRBJ2-1,CASSLSSGRENEQFF
TRBV29-1,TRBJ1-3,CSAGSGNTIYF
TRBV24-1,TRBJ1-2,CATSDRGQRYGYTF
TRBV6-2/TRBV6-3,TRBJ2-3,CASSTGGFLDTDTQYF
TRBV24-1,TRBJ2-1,CATSDRPAAPLQRGYNEQFF
TRBV5-5,TRBJ2-5,CASSLGRGLADETQYF
TRBV12-5,TRBJ2-1,CASGSLGRNNEQFF
TRBV11-3,TRBJ2-5,CASSADRGLYQETQYF